This paragraph reports one TCR beta chain. Its antigen is as yet unknown. Generated by immunoSEQ multiplex PCR, the TCRdb table keeps only in-frame clones and is missing some. Here the sample spans about 420,000 clones, over 75% being singletons. The sample is drawn from a study of Ad26.COV2.S vaccination and SARS-CoV-2 variants. Study-wide background: Participants got Ad26.COV2.S intramuscularly, once or twice 56 days apart.

As for treatment: roughly 18 received Ad26.COV2.S at low or high dose, single or two shots; five or six received placebo; per-sample allocation not given. Day 63 after the first vaccine or placebo injection was the time point for sampling. This person who donated was an adult of 18-55 years in Boston. Notes on the study in general: Measurement of non-spike TCR breadth gave similar results in vaccine and placebo recipients. Recipients given vaccine exceeded placebo recipients in spike-specific TCR breadth.

The sample here was peripheral blood, taken in a trial of Ad26.COV2.S vaccine versus placebo. This clonotype was sampled from a person between 18 and 65 years old who received the Ad26.COV2.S COVID-19 vaccine or a placebo.

CDR3 bases: TGTGCCAGTGACCAATATGGCTACACCTTC. It yields the protein CASDQYGYTF. The chain carries TRBV30 and TRBJ1-2; D gene uncertain. Germline V lookup: CDR1 GTSNPN, CDR2 SVGIG (reference sequence). V was shortened by 8 bases and J by 5 bases, with 9 bases between the two germline ends. The CDR3 has 10 amino acids. Full variable domain (rest looked up from reference TRBV30 and TRBJ1-2): SQTIHQWPATLVQPVGSPLSLECTVEGTSNPNLYWYRQAAGRGLQLLFYSVGIGQISSEVPQNLSASRPQDRQFILSSKKLLLSDSGFYLCASDQYGYTFGSGTRLTVV.